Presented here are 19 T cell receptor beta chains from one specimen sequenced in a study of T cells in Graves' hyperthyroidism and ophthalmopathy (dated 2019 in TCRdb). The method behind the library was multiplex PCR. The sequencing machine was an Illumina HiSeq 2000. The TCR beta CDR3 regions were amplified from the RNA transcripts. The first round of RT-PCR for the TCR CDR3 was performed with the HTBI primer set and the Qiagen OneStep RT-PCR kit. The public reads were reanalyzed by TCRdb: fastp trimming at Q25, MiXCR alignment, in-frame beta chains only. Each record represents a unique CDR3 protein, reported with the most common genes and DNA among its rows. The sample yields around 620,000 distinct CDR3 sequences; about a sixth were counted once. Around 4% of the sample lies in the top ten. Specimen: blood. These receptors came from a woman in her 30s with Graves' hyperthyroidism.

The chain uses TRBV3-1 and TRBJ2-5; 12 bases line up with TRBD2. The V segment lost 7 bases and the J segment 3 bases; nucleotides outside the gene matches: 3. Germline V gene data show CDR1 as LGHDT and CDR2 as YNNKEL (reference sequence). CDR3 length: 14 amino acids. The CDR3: CASTRTSGEETQYF. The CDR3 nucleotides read TGTGCCAGCACCAGGACTAGCGGGGAAGAGACCCAGTACTTC.

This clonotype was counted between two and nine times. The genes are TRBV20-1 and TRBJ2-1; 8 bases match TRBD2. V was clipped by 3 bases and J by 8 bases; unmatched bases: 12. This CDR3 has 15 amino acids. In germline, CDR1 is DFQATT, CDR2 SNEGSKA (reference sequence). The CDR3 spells CSARVPAGVGDEQFF. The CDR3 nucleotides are TGCAGTGCTAGGGTCCCAGCGGGAGTGGGTGATGAGCAGTTCTTC.

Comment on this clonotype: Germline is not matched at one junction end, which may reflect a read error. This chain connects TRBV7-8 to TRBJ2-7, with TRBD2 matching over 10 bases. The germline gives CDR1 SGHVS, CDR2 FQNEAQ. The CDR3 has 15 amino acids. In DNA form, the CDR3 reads TGTGCCAGCAGCGAGCGGACTAGCGGTTACTACGAGCAGCACTTC. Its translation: CASSERTSGYYEQHF.

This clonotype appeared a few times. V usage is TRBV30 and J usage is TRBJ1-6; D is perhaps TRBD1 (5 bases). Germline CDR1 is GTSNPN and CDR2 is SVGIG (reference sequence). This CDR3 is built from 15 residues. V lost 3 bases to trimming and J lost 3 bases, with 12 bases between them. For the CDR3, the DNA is TGTGCCTGGAGATCGACAGAGATCTATAATTCACCCCTCCACTTT. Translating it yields CAWRSTEIYNSPLHF.

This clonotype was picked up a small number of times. The CDR3 DNA reads as TGTGCCAGTAGTATAGGTAGGACGGAGGAAGCTTTCTTT. It codes for CASSIGRTEEAFF. The rearrangement uses TRBV19 and TRBJ1-1, with D uncertain. Trimming stripped 1 base from V and 8 bases from J, with 11 bases between. CDR3 length: 13 amino acids. The V gene's germline CDR1 is LNHDA and CDR2 SQIVND (reference sequence). The whole variable domain, filled in from reference TRBV19 and TRBJ1-1, reads DGGITQSPKYLFRKEGQNVTLSCEQNLNHDAMYWYRQDPGQGLRLIYYSQIVNDFQKGDIAEGYSVSREKKESFPLTVTSAQKNPTAFYLCASSIGRTEEAFFGQGTRLTVV.

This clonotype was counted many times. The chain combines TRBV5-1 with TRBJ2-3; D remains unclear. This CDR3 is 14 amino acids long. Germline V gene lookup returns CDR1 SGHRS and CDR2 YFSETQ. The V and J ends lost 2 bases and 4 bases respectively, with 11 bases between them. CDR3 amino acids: CASSLEMEADTQYF. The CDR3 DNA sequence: TGCGCCAGCAGCTTAGAGATGGAAGCAGATACGCAGTATTTT.

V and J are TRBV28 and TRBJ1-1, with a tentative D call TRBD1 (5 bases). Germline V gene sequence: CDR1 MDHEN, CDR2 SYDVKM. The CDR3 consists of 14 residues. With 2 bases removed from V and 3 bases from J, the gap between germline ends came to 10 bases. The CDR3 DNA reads TGTGCCAGCAGTTTAAGAGGGGCGGACACTGAAGCTTTCTTT. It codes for CASSLRGADTEAFF.

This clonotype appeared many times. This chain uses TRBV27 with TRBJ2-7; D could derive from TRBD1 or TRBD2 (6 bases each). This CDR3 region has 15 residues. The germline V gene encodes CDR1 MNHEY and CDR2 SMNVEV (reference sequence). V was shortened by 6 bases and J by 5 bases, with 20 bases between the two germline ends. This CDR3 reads CASSRGGFQLDEQYF. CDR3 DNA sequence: TGTGCCAGCAGCCGAGGGGGGTTTCAGCTAGACGAGCAGTACTTC.

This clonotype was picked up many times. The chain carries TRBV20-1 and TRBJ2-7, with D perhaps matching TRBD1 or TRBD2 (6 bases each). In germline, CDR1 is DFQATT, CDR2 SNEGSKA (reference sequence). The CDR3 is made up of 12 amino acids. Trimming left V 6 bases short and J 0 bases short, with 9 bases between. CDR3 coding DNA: TGCAGTGCAGGAGGGGGCTCCTACGAGCAGTACTTC. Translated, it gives CSAGGGSYEQYF.

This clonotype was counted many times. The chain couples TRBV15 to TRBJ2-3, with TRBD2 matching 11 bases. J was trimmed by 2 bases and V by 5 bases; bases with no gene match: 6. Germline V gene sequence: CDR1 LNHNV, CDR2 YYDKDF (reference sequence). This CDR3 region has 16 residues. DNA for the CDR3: TGTGCCACCAGCCCCAGACTAGCGGGAATCACAGATACGCAGTATTTT. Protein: CATSPRLAGITDTQYF.

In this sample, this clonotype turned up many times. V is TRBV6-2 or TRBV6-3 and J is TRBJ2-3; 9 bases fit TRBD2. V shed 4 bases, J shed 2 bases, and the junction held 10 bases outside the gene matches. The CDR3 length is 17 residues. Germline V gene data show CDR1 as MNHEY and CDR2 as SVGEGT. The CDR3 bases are TGTGCCAGCAGTTCCCCATTAGCGGGAGAGCTCACAGATACGCAGTATTTT. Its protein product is CASSSPLAGELTDTQYF.

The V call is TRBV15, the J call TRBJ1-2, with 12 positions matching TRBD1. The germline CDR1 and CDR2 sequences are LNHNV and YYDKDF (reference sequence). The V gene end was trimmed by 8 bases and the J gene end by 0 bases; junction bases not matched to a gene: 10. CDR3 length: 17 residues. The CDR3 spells CATAPGTGGPANYGYTF. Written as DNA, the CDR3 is TGTGCCACCGCCCCTGGGACAGGGGGCCCAGCTAACTATGGCTACACCTTC.

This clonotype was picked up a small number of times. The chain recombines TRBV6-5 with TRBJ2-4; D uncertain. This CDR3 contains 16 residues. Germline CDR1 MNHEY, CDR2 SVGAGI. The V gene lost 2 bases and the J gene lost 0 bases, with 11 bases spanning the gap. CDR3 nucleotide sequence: TGTGCCAGCAGTTACCCAATTACCGTAGCCAAAAACATTCAGTACTTC. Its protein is CASSYPITVAKNIQYF.

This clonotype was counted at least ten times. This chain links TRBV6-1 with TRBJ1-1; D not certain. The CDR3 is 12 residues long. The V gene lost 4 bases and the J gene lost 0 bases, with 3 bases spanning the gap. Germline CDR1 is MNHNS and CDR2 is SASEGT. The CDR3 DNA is TGTGCCAGCAGTGGGGTGAACACTGAAGCTTTCTTT. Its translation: CASSGVNTEAFF.

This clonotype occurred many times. CDR3 nucleotide sequence: TGTGCCAGCAGTTTTGGGACTCGTTACGAGCAGTACTTC. It encodes CASSFGTRYEQYF. The V and J genes are TRBV12-3 or TRBV12-4 and TRBJ2-7, with a tentative D call TRBD2 (6 bases). The length of the CDR3 is 13 residues. V lost 3 bases and J 4 bases, leaving 10 bases between the germline ends.

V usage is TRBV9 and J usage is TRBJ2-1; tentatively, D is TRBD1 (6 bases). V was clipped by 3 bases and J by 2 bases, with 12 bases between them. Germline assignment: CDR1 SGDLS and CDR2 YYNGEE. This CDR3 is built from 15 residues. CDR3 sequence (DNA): TGTGCCAGCAGCGAGGCCCAGGGGCCCTACAATGAGCAGTTCTTC. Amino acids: CASSEAQGPYNEQFF.

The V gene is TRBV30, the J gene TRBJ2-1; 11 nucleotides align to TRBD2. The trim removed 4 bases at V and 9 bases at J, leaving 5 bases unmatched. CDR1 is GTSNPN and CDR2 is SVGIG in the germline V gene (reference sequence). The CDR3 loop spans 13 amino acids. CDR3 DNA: TGTGCCTGGACGATGACTAGCGGGACTGAGCAGTTCTTC. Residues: CAWTMTSGTEQFF.

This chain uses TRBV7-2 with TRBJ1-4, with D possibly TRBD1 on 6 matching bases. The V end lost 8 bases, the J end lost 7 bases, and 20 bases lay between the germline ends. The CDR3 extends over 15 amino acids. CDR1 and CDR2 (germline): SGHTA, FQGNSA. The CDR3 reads CASGSGGRAPEKLFF. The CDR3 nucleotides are TGTGCCAGCGGCTCGGGGGGGCGAGCCCCTGAAAAACTGTTTTTT.

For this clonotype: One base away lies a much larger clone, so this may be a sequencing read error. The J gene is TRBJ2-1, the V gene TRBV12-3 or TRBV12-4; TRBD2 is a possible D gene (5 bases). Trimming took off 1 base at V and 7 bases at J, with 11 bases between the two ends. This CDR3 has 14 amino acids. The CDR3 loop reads CASSLVASRNEQFF. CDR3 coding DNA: TGTGCCAGCAGTTTAGTGGCTAGCAGGAATGAGCAGTTCTTC.